Within the sample, the clone carrying this TCR beta chain is medium-sized (0.01 to 0.1%). No antigen is known for it. The data stem from a study of immune heterogeneity within non-small cell lung tumors. CDR3 of TCR beta was amplified by multiplex PCR that used 32 V and 13 J primers. TCRdb redid the calling of the multiplex PCR reads with MiXCR, one entry per CDR3 protein. The table shows just over 15,000 distinct CDR3 sequences, with approximately 26% occurring only once. Per sample, about 610 ng of bulk tumor genomic DNA was the template used. Several spatially distant biopsies were obtained per primary tumor intraoperatively. Each patient presented with untreated, newly diagnosed non-small cell lung cancer and received curative surgery. There are 16 residues in the CDR3. The V gene end was trimmed by 6 bases and the J gene end by 10 bases; junction bases not matched to a gene: 15. Germline CDR1 MNHNS, CDR2 SASEGT.

Study-wide results and limits: Local tumor mutational burden correlated moderately but significantly with local T-cell clonality (R roughly 0.36).

This sequence joins TRBV6-1 and TRBJ1-6, with 7 bases lining up with TRBD1. The receptor was isolated from a man aged 40-55 years with non-small cell lung cancer. Sequenced sample: lung tumor tissue. The DNA for the CDR3 is TGTGCCAGCAGCTTAAACTCTGGACAGGAAGGGTCACCCCTCCACTTT. It encodes CASSLNSGQEGSPLHF.